Listed below are T cell receptor beta chains from one sample, sequenced in a study of regulatory T cells in long-lasting Graves disease. TCRdb recomputed calls from the multiplex PCR reads with MiXCR, one row per CDR3 protein. The repertoire holds some 300,000 distinct CDR3 sequences, with more than 20% as singletons. The source was peripheral blood mononuclear cells (PBMCs), collected when the disease was refractory, from a patient treated with antithyroid drugs. These receptors came from a female donor with Graves disease. Both conserved end residues are part of each CDR3. A D gene is named only where the DNA matches it firmly.

D gene | J gene | V gene | CDR3 protein
TRBD1 | TRBJ1-6 | TRBV7-2 | CASSWSGQGNSPLHF
TRBD1 | TRBJ2-7 | TRBV7-2 | CASSLVGGTGVEQYF
. | TRBJ1-4 | TRBV4-1 | CASSQVGGGKLFF
TRBD2 | TRBJ2-3 | TRBV28 | CASSSYGTSGRRTDTQYF
TRBD1 | TRBJ2-1 | TRBV5-1 | CASSLGGTGTYNEQFF
. | TRBJ1-2 | TRBV6-1 | CASSNPGDGLDYGYTF
. | TRBJ1-1 | TRBV7-9 | CASSLDRENTEAFF
TRBD2 | TRBJ2-7 | TRBV18 | CASSPASGASYEQYF
. | TRBJ1-5 | TRBV20-1 | CSARKPVPVYSNQPQHF
. | TRBJ2-7 | TRBV7-2 | CASSEGATAEQYF
TRBD1 | TRBJ1-1 | TRBV18 | CASSPTGARTEAFF
. | TRBJ2-7 | TRBV20-1 | CSARDGRVYEQYF
TRBD2 | TRBJ2-2 | TRBV19 | CASSPELAANTGELFF
. | TRBJ1-2 | TRBV6-2/TRBV6-3 | CASSPGQIHYGYTF
. | TRBJ2-1 | TRBV10-1 | CASSTGVVGNEQFF
. | TRBJ2-6 | TRBV3-1 | CASSPRGTVTLIPGANVLTF
. | TRBJ1-2 | TRBV3-1 | CASSQARGDGYTF
TRBD1 | TRBJ1-1 | TRBV6-1 | CASSIGTGGAYTEAFF
. | TRBJ1-1 | TRBV28 | CASRASPLTPNTEAFF
. | TRBJ1-1 | TRBV18 | CASSPPQGVTFF
. | TRBJ1-2 | TRBV10-3 | CAISDPTGNGYTF
. | TRBJ1-2 | TRBV11-2 | CASSLDMPRDYGYTF
TRBD2 | TRBJ2-3 | TRBV7-9 | CASSPRLAGGTDTQYF
TRBD1 | TRBJ2-7 | TRBV2 | CASSHWTGGSYEQYF
. | TRBJ2-5 | TRBV19 | CASSGLAGSFRETQYF
. | TRBJ2-5 | TRBV9 | CASSVSGQFQETQYF
TRBD2 | TRBJ2-1 | TRBV28 | CASSLGTSGSSEQFF
. | TRBJ2-7 | TRBV27 | CASSTTGIYEQYF
. | TRBJ2-4 | TRBV7-2 | CASSQRGGAPLNIQYF
TRBD2 | TRBJ2-7 | TRBV20-1 | CSAREGGEGHEQYF
. | TRBJ1-5 | TRBV5-1 | CASSLEGMGNQPQHF
TRBD2 | TRBJ2-2 | TRBV6-1 | CASSDGTSGYANTGELFF
TRBD1 | TRBJ2-7 | TRBV20-1 | CSAGQGQGINEQYF
TRBD2 | TRBJ2-7 | TRBV7-9 | CASRSSGSNEQYF
TRBD2 | TRBJ2-5 | TRBV28 | CASSSYSGMETQYF
. | TRBJ1-2 | TRBV28 | CASNRNGGLDGYTF